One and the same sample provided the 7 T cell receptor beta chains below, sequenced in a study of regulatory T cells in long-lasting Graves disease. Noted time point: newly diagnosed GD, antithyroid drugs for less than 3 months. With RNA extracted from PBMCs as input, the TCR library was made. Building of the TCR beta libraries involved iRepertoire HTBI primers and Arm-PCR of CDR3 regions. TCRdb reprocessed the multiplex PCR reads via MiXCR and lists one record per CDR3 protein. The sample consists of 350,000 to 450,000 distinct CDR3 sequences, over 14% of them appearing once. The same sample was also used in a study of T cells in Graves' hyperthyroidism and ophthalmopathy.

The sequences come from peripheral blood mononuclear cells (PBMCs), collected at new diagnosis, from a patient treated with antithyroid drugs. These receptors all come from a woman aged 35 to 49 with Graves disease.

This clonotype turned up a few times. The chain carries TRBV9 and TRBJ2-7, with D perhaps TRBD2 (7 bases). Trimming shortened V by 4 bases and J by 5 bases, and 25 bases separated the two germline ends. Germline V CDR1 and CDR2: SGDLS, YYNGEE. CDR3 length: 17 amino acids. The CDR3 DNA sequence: TGTGCCAGCAGCTTAAACCCACAGGGCGGGGGTCCTGACGAGCAGTACTTC. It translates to CASSLNPQGGGPDEQYF.

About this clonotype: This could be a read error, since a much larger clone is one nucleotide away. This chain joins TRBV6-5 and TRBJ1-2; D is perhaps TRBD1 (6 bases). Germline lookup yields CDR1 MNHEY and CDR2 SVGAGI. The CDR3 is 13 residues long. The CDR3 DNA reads TGTGCCAGCAGTTACTCACAGGGCTATCGCTACACCTTC. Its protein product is CASSYSQGYRYTF.

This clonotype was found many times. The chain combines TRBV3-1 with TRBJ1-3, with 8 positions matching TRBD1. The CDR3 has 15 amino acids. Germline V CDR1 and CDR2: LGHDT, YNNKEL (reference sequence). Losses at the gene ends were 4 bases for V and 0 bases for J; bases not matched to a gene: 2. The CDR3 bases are TGTGCCAGCAGCCCGACAGGGGTCTCTGGAAACACCATATATTTT. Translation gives CASSPTGVSGNTIYF.

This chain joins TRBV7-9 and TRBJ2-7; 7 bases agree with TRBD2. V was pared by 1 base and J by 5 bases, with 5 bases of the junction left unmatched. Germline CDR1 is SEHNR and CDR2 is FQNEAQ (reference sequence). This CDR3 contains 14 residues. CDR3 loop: CASSLVGRSHEQYF. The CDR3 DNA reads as TGTGCCAGCAGCTTAGTCGGGAGGTCCCACGAGCAGTACTTC.

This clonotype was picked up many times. The CDR3 DNA is TGCAGCGTTGACTACAGAGGGATCAATGAGCAGTTCTTC. Amino acid sequence: CSVDYRGINEQFF. This sequence joins TRBV29-1 and TRBJ2-1; a possible D gene is TRBD2 (5 bases). Looked up from germline, CDR1 is SQVTM and CDR2 is ANQGSEA. V was cut by 3 bases and J by 6 bases, with 12 bases left in between. This CDR3 contains 13 residues.

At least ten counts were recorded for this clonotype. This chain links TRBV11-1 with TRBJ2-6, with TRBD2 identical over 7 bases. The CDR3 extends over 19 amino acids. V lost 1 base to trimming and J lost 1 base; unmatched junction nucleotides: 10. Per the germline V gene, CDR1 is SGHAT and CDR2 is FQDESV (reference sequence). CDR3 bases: TGTGCCAGCAGCTTAGGGCTGGGGCTAGCGGTATCTGGGGCCAACGTCCTGACTTTC. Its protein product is CASSLGLGLAVSGANVLTF.

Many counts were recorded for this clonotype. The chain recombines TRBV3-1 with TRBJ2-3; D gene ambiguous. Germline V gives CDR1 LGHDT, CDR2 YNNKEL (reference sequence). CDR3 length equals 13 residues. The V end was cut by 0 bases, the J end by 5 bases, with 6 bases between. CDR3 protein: CASSQDTEDTQYF. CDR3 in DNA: TGTGCCAGCAGCCAAGACACGGAAGATACGCAGTATTTT.